The TCR beta chain under discussion was sequenced for a study of T cell responses to AZD1222 COVID-19 vaccine. Findings and caveats of the study: Baseline seropositives among AZD1222 recipients totaled only six or seven. White British ancestry dominated among donors, who included more females, and clonal diversity was possibly underestimated. Spike-specific TCR breadth and depth rose after two AZD1222 doses.

The CDR3 is 13 residues long. Trimming took 1 base from V and 8 from J, leaving 12 bases between them. Germline values: CDR1 SGHKS, CDR2 YYEKEE (reference sequence). Of note for this clone: Antigen specificity is unknown.

TCRdb's table, derived via immunoSEQ multiplex PCR, lists solely in-frame clones and lacks some. The repertoire holds about 62,000 clones, with approximately 90% as singletons. Sequenced here: peripheral blood, sampled on day 0 of AZD1222 vaccination. The genes are TRBV5-5 and TRBJ1-2, with TRBD1 as a possible D gene (6 bases). This sequence was found in an adult in good health. The CDR3 is CASSLPGGWGYTF. In DNA, the CDR3 is TGTGCCAGCAGCTTGCCGGGGGGCTGGGGCTACACCTTC.